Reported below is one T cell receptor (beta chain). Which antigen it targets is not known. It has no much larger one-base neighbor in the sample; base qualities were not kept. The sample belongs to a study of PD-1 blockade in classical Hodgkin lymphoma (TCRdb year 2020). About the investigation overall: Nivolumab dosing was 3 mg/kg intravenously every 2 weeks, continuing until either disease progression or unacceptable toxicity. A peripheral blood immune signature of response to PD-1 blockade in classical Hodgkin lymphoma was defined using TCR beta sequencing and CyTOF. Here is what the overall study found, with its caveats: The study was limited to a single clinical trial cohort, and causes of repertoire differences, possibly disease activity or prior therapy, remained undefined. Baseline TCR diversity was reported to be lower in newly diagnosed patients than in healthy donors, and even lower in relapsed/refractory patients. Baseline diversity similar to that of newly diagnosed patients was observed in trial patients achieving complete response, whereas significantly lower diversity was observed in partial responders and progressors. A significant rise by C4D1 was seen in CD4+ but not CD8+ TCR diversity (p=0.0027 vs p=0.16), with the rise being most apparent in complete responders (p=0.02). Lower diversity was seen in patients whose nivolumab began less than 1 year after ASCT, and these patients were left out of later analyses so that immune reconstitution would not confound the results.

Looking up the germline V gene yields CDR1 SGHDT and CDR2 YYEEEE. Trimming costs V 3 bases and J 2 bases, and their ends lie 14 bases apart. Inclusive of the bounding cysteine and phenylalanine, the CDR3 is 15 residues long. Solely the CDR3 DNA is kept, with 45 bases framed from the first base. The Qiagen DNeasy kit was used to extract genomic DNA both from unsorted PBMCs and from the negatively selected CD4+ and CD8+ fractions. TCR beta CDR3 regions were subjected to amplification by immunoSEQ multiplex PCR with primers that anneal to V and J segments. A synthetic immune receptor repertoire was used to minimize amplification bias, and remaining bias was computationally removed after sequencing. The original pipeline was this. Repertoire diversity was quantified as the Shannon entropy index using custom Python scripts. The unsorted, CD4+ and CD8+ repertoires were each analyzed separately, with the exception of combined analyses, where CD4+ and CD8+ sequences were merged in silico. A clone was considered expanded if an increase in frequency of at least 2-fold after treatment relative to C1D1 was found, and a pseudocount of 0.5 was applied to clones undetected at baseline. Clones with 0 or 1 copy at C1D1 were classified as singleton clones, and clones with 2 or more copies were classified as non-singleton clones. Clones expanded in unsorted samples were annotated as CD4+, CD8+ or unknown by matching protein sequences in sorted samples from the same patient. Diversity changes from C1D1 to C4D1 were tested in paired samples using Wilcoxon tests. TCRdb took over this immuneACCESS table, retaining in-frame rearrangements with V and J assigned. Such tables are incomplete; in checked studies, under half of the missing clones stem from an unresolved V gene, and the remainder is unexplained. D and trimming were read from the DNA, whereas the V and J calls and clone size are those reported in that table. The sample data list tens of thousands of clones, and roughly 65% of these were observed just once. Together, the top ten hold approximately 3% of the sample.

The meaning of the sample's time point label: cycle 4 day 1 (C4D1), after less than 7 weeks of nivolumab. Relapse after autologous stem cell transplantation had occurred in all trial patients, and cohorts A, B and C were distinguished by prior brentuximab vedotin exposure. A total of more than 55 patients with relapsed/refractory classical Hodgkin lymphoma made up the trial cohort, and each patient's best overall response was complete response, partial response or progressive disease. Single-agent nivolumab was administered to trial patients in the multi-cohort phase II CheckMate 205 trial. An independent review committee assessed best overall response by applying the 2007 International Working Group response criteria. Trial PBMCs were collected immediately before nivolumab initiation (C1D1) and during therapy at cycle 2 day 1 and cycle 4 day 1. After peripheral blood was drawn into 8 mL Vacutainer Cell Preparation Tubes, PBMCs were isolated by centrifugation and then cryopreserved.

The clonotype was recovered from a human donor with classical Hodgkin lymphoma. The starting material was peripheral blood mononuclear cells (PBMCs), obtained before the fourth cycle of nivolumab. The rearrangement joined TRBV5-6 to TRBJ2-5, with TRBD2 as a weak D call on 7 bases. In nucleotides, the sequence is TGTGCCAGCAGCTGGGAGGGGCAGGGGCAAGAGACCCAGTACTTC. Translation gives CASSWEGQGQETQYF.